A single sample is the source of the 5 T cell receptor beta chains below, sequenced in a study of chemoradiotherapy in HPV16-positive cancers. The data were produced by immunoSEQ multiplex PCR, yet TCRdb's version contains in-frame clones alone and is incomplete. Of a few thousand clones listed, 91% are singletons. This specimen was tumor tissue, taken from a patient who underwent chemoradiotherapy. These receptors originate from a human donor with HPV-associated anogenital cancer.

A single count supports this clone. CDR3 in amino acids: CASSSGVWTGELFF. CDR3 sequence (DNA): TGTGCCAGCAGCTCGGGAGTTTGGACCGGGGAGCTGTTTTTT. The chain recombines TRBV13 with TRBJ2-2; D is perhaps TRBD2 (6 bases). Trimming took off 4 bases at V and 5 bases at J, with 11 bases between the two ends. The CDR3 runs to 14 residues. Per the germline V gene, CDR1 is PRHDT and CDR2 is FYEKMQ (reference sequence).

The chain links TRBV5-3 to TRBJ2-1; a weak D match, TRBD2 (7 bases). TRBV5-3 is an ORF; its function is uncertain. This CDR3 contains 15 residues. V gave up 3 bases and J gave up 3 bases, with 13 bases separating them. The CDR3, as DNA: TGTGCCAGAAGCTCGAGGGGGGGGCTCTACAATGAGCAGTTCTTC. Protein: CARSSRGGLYNEQFF.

This clone was recorded once. The chain uses TRBV15 and TRBJ1-1; D uncertain. V was clipped by 2 bases and J by 2 bases, with 9 bases between them. Per the germline V gene, CDR1 is LNHNV and CDR2 is YYDKDF (reference sequence). CDR3 size: 14 residues. The CDR3 loop reads CATSRPYTNTEAFF. In DNA form, the CDR3 reads TGTGCCACCAGCAGACCTTACACAAACACTGAAGCTTTCTTT. The full variable domain, rest sourced from reference TRBV15 and TRBJ1-1, is DAMVIQNPRYQVTQFGKPVTLSCSQTLNHNVMYWYQQKSSQAPKLLFHYYDKDFNNEADTPDNFQSRRPNTSFCFLDIRSPGLGDTAMYLCATSRPYTNTEAFFGQGTRLTVV.

Comments on this clone: One end of the junction fails to match germline, which may point to a read error. The CDR3 DNA is TGTGCCAGCTCACCGCGCAGACAGGGCGCGATCTTC. The encoded protein is CASSPRRQGAIF. This sequence joins TRBV18 and TRBJ2-1; 7 nucleotides match TRBD1. Germline CDR1 reads KGHSH; CDR2 reads LQKENI. CDR3 length: 12 amino acids.

V and J are TRBV5-1 and TRBJ2-7; D is possibly TRBD2 (7 bases). The CDR3 contains 11 residues. The germline V gene has CDR1 SGHRS and CDR2 YFSETQ. The CDR3 loop reads CASSCRGGLGV. The CDR3 DNA sequence: TGCGCCAGCAGCTGTCGCGGGGGCCTCGGAGTC.